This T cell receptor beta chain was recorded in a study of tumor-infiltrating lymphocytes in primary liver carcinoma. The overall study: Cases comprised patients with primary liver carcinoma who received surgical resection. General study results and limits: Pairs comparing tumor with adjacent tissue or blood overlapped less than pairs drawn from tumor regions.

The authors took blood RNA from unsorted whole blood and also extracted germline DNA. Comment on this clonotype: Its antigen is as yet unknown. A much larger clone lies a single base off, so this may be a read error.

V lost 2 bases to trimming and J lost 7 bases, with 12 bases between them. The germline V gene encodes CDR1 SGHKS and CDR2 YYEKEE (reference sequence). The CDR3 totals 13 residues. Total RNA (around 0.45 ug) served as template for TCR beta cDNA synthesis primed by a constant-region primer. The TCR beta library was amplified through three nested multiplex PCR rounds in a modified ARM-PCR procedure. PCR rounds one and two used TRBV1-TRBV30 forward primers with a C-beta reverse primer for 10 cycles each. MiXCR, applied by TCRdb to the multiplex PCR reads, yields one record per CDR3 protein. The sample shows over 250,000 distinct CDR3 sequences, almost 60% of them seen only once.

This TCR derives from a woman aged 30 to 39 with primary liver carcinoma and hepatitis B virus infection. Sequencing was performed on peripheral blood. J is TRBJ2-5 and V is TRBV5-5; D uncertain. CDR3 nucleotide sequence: TGTGCCAGCAGCTTCCTGGTAATGGCGACCCAGTACTTC. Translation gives CASSFLVMATQYF.